What follows are 9 T cell receptor beta chains derived from one specimen sequenced in a study of blood T cell repertoires in COVID-19 (dated by TCRdb to about 2020). Libraries were prepared through the immunoSEQ multiplex PCR assay. In its TCRdb copy, this immuneACCESS table keeps in-frame sequences only and misses some clones. Where compared with another copy, unresolved V genes explain less than half of these, and the others have no known cause. In this sample the table shows about 200,000 clones, about 86% of which occur a single time. 3.5% to 4.5% of the sample belongs to the ten largest clones. Sequenced sample: PBMCs or T cells enriched from blood (not recorded which). These receptors all come from a woman aged 40-49 years with acute COVID-19.

The rearrangement uses TRBV14 and TRBJ2-3, with 10 bases lining up with TRBD1. The CDR3 is 16 residues long. Germline lookup yields CDR1 SGHDN and CDR2 FVKESK. The ends lost 3 bases at V and 7 bases at J; junction bases unmatched: 10. In nucleotides, the CDR3 is TGTGCCAGCAGCCACGACAGGGGGCGCTTGGGAAATACGCAGTATTTT. Translating it yields CASSHDRGRLGNTQYF.

This clone was seen only once. The chain couples TRBV27 to TRBJ1-1; the D gene is possibly TRBD1 (5 bases). Between the trimmed V and J ends, which lost 3 bases and 3 bases, there was a span of 11 bases. CDR3 size: 14 residues. The germline gives CDR1 MNHEY, CDR2 SMNVEV (reference sequence). The CDR3 region has the DNA TGTGCCAGCAGTTTTTGGGGGGGAGACACTGAAGCTTTCTTT. This codes for CASSFWGGDTEAFF.

This clone was counted many times. Other nucleotide sequences from this sample produce the same CDR3. This chain joins TRBV7-2 and TRBJ2-2; the D is unclear. V lost 3 bases and J lost 1, with 3 bases in between. The CDR3 covers 13 residues. CDR1 SGHTA and CDR2 FQGNSA come from the germline V gene. CDR3 sequence (DNA): TGTGCCAGCAGCTTCCTGAACACCGGGGAGCTGTTTTTT. This codes for CASSFLNTGELFF.

J is TRBJ2-5 and V is TRBV14, with TRBD2 identical over 7 bases. Trimming removed 0 bases from V and 4 bases from J; junction bases left unmatched: 5. This CDR3 spans 15 amino acids. Germline V lookup: CDR1 SGHDN, CDR2 FVKESK. Written as DNA, the CDR3 is TGTGCCAGCAGCCAAGATCGAGCGGGGATAGAGACCCAGTACTTC. Translating it yields CASSQDRAGIETQYF.

The chain employs TRBV28 and TRBJ1-1, with TRBD1 matching 10 bases. This CDR3 spans 13 amino acids. J gave up 10 bases and V 4 bases, and 6 bases lay outside the gene matches. CDR1 and CDR2 (germline): MDHEN, SYDVKM. The CDR3 region is CASSSSRTGGAFF. The DNA of the CDR3 is TGTGCCAGCAGTTCCTCGCGGACAGGGGGAGCTTTCTTT.

The chain combines TRBV7-2 with TRBJ1-5; D gene unclear. The CDR3 covers 15 residues. V was pared by 1 base and J by 6 bases, with 13 bases between. Germline assignment: CDR1 SGHTA and CDR2 FQGNSA. CDR3 protein: CASSLVGTAIQPQHF. The DNA for the CDR3 is TGTGCCAGCAGCTTAGTGGGCACTGCGATTCAGCCCCAGCATTTT.

The V call is TRBV9, the J call TRBJ1-2; D ambiguous. Trimming took 4 bases from V and 5 from J, leaving 12 bases between them. Germline V gene lookup returns CDR1 SGDLS and CDR2 YYNGEE. The CDR3 contains 13 residues. The CDR3 sequence: CASSFQASYGYTF. CDR3 DNA sequence: TGTGCCAGCAGCTTTCAGGCCTCGTATGGCTACACCTTC.

The V gene is TRBV5-8, the J gene TRBJ1-5, with D hard to call. The CDR3 has 14 amino acids. V gave up 2 bases and J gave up 9 bases, with 15 bases separating them. Germline values: CDR1 SGHTS, CDR2 YDEGEE. The CDR3 DNA reads as TGTGCCAGCAGCTTTCGACTGCCGGGGTGGCCCCAGCATTTT. Translating it yields CASSFRLPGWPQHF.

Here the CDR3 DNA reads TGTGCCAGCAGCGATAGGGGGGGCACCGGGGAGCTGTTTTTT. It is translated as CASSDRGGTGELFF. This chain links TRBV11-2 with TRBJ2-2, with D possibly matching TRBD2 (7 bases). V lost 5 bases, J lost 4 bases, and 11 bases lay in between. There are 14 residues in the CDR3. The germline V gene encodes CDR1 SGHAT and CDR2 FQNNGV.